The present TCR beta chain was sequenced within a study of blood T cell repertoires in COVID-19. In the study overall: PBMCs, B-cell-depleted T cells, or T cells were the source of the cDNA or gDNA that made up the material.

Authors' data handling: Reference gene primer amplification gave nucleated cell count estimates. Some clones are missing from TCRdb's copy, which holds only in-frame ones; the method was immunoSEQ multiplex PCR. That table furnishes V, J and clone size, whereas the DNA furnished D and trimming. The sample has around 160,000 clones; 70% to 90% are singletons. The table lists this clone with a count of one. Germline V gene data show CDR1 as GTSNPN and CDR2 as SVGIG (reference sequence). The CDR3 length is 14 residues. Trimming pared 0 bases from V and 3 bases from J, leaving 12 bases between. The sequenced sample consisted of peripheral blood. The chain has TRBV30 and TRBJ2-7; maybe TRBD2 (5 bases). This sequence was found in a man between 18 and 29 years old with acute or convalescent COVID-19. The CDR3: CAWSVVRDNYEQYF. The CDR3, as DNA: TGTGCCTGGAGTGTAGTCCGGGATAACTACGAGCAGTACTTC.